This T cell receptor (beta chain) is drawn from a study of glioma-infiltrating T cells. Study results and limitations: Tissue and blood shared very few CDR3 sequences. Above-expected tissue-blood divergence occurred in all gliomas, most in low-grade ones.

TCR alpha and beta CDR3 regions were amplified from RNA using iRepertoire nested multiplex PCR. Input was roughly 85-450 ng of tissue mRNA or PBMC total RNA. Each CDR3 protein is one row after TCRdb ran MiXCR on the multiplex PCR reads. Among 95,000 to 110,000 distinct CDR3 sequences listed, under 30% were seen once. In germline, CDR1 is SGHTA, CDR2 FQGTGA. CDR3 length equals 13 residues. Trimming took off 5 bases at V and 3 bases at J, with 8 bases between the two ends. This clonotype was counted at least ten times. Its antigen is unidentified. Sequenced sample: glioma tissue, nonneoplastic brain tissue, or PBMCs (not recorded which). The receptor comes from a human donor with low-grade glioma or glioblastoma, undergoing nonglioma brain surgery, or in good health (not recorded which). V and J are TRBV7-3 and TRBJ2-1; unclear D gene. The CDR3 here is CASSDGSYNEQFF. CDR3 DNA sequence: TGTGCCAGCAGCGACGGTAGCTACAATGAGCAGTTCTTC.